This TCR beta chain emerged from a study of T cell changes during pregnancy in multiple sclerosis. Method: immunoSEQ multiplex PCR; TCRdb's copy keeps in-frame clones and lacks some. The data show approximately 30,000 clones, under 90% seen once. The CDR3 runs to 15 residues. V dropped 6 bases and J dropped 7 bases, with 21 bases sitting between them. Germline lookup yields CDR1 SEHNR and CDR2 FQNEAQ (reference sequence). The source material was CD8+ T cells from peripheral blood mononuclear cells, sampled after pregnancy. The chain carries TRBV7-9 and TRBJ1-2, with D maybe TRBD1 (5 bases). This receptor was identified in a female donor with multiple sclerosis, enrolled in a pregnancy study. The CDR3 reads CASSPRDFGSFGYTF. The CDR3 bases are TGTGCCAGCAGTCCCAGGGATTTTGGTTCTTTTGGCTACACCTTC.